Following are 17 T cell receptor beta chains from one sample sequenced in a study of Graves' ophthalmopathy and Graves' hyperthyroidism (dated by TCRdb to 2017 to 2018). The sample was run on an Illumina HiSeq 2000. TCR beta CDR3 regions were amplified from RNA transcripts for repertoire sequencing. The first round of RT-PCR was done with HTBI primers and the Qiagen OneStep RT-PCR kit, and was followed by a second round of multiplex PCR, then size selection and purification. TCRdb passed the public sequencing reads through fastp at Q25 and MiXCR, retaining productive beta sequences. Each CDR3 protein appears once, grouped with its most common genes and DNA. This sample comprises about 200,000 distinct CDR3 sequences, approximately 28% of them detected only once. The ten largest clones represent 8.5% to 9.5% of the sample. The specimen sequenced was peripheral blood. These receptors all stem from a man aged 45 to 65 with Graves' ophthalmopathy. Donor details come from another sample of the same person, matched by shared clones.

This clonotype was observed many times. The chain has TRBV25-1 and TRBJ2-6; unclear D gene. This CDR3 contains 16 residues. Trimming removed 10 bases from V and 0 bases from J, with 16 bases in between. Germline assignment: CDR1 MGHDK and CDR2 SYGVNS. The CDR3 region has the DNA TGTGCCACTTCCCGGGTCGACCTCTCTGGGGCCAACGTCCTGACTTTC. Its protein product is CATSRVDLSGANVLTF. The complete variable domain, with remaining parts taken from reference TRBV25-1 and TRBJ2-6, reads EADIYQTPRYLVIGTGKKITLECSQTMGHDKMYWYQQDPGMELHLIHYSYGVNSTEKGDLSSESTVSRIRTEHFPLTLESARPSHTSQYLCATSRVDLSGANVLTFGAGSRLTVL.

This clonotype has a count of ten or more. This chain connects TRBV12-3 or TRBV12-4 to TRBJ2-5, with D tentatively TRBD2 (5 bases). V was pared by 7 bases and J by 5 bases, with 14 bases between. The CDR3 length is 13 residues. The CDR3 loop is CASNGVGEETQYF. The CDR3 DNA sequence: TGTGCCAGCAACGGGGTTGGGGAGGAGACCCAGTACTTC.

This clonotype appeared a few times. The chain joins TRBV20-1 to TRBJ2-7; possible D gene TRBD1, 5 bases. With 3 bases removed from V and 5 bases from J, the gap between germline ends came to 14 bases. Germline V gene sequence: CDR1 DFQATT, CDR2 SNEGSKA (reference sequence). The CDR3 is made up of 13 amino acids. CDR3 DNA sequence: TGCAGTGCTAGGGACGGAGCCAGGGACGAGCAGTACTTC. It is translated as CSARDGARDEQYF.

This clonotype was picked up many times. The rearrangement links TRBV11-2 to TRBJ1-2; 9 bases align to TRBD1. The CDR3 sequence is 17 residues long. Germline V gene sequence: CDR1 SGHAT, CDR2 FQNNGV. V shed 0 bases and J 4 bases; nucleotides not matched to a gene: 9. CDR3 residues: CASSLDRRDRVVYGYTF. The CDR3 nucleotides are TGTGCCAGCAGCTTAGACCGAAGGGACAGGGTTGTCTATGGCTACACCTTC.

This clonotype was seen many times. V is TRBV7-3 and J is TRBJ2-2, with 11 bases aligning to TRBD2. CDR1 and CDR2 (germline): SGHTA, FQGTGA. Trimming at V came to 5 bases and at J to 7 bases, leaving 12 bases not matched to a gene. The CDR3 is 17 residues long. The CDR3: CASSPTTSGSFVGELFF. CDR3 sequence (DNA): TGTGCCAGCAGCCCCACCACTAGCGGGAGCTTCGTCGGGGAGCTGTTTTTT.

On this clonotype itself: An end of the junction does not agree with germline; a read error may underlie this. The V call is TRBV7-2, the J call TRBJ2-7, with TRBD2 matching 10 bases. Looked up from germline, CDR1 is SGHTA and CDR2 is FQGNSA. The CDR3 consists of 14 residues. CDR3 coding DNA: TGTGCCAGCAGCGTAGCGGGAGGCGGGAACGAGCAGTACTTC. Its translation: CASSVAGGGNEQYF.

This clonotype was picked up many times. The V call is TRBV6-5, the J call TRBJ2-5; 8 bases agree with TRBD2. Germline lookup yields CDR1 MNHEY and CDR2 SVGAGI. The CDR3 is 17 amino acids. V lost 3 bases and J lost 0; bases outside the gene matches: 9. CDR3 in DNA: TGTGCCAGCAGTTATCCGCCAGGCGGGGGGTACCAAGAGACCCAGTACTTC. Protein sequence: CASSYPPGGGYQETQYF.

This clonotype was counted ten times or more. V gene TRBV7-9 combines with J gene TRBJ2-2; D might be TRBD2 (6 bases). V lost 2 bases, J lost 6 bases, and 13 bases lay in between. Germline CDR1 is SEHNR and CDR2 is FQNEAQ (reference sequence). The CDR3 contains 15 residues. The CDR3 is CASSLQAGTSGELFF. CDR3 in DNA: TGTGCCAGCAGCTTACAGGCAGGGACTTCCGGGGAGCTGTTTTTT. The complete variable domain, with remaining parts taken from reference TRBV7-9 and TRBJ2-2, reads DTGVSQNPRHKITKRGQNVTFRCDPISEHNRLYWYRQTLGQGPEFLTYFQNEAQLEKSRLLSDRFSAERPKGSFSTLEIQRTEQGDSAMYLCASSLQAGTSGELFFGEGSRLTVL.

This clonotype was counted ten times or more. V usage is TRBV20-1 and J usage is TRBJ2-5; 10 bases fit TRBD2. V was pared by 6 bases and J by 1 base, with 14 bases of the junction left unmatched. This CDR3 has 17 residues. Germline V lookup: CDR1 DFQATT, CDR2 SNEGSKA (reference sequence). CDR3 region: CSAHGLAEKAGQETQYF. CDR3 coding DNA: TGCAGTGCCCACGGACTAGCGGAAAAGGCCGGCCAAGAGACCCAGTACTTC.

This clonotype was counted ten times or more. V is TRBV7-8 and J is TRBJ1-2; D call uncertain. The CDR3 is made up of 14 amino acids. The germline CDR1 and CDR2 sequences are SGHVS and FQNEAQ. V was cut by 2 bases and J by 4 bases, with 11 bases left in between. DNA for the CDR3: TGTGCCAGCAGCTTAATCCCTTCAGTCTATGGCTACACCTTC. Translation: CASSLIPSVYGYTF.

This clonotype appeared many times. J is TRBJ2-5 and V is TRBV7-2; 7 nucleotides line up with TRBD2. The CDR3 is 13 amino acids. Germline trimming cut 7 bases from V and 5 bases from J; bases unmatched to any gene: 7. CDR1 is SGHTA and CDR2 is FQGNSA in the germline V gene. The CDR3 region is CASKEAGVETQYF. CDR3 nucleotide sequence: TGTGCCAGCAAAGAGGCGGGAGTGGAGACCCAGTACTTC. Full variable domain (outside the CDR3, taken from reference TRBV7-2 and TRBJ2-5): GAGVSQSPSNKVTEKGKDVELRCDPISGHTALYWYRQSLGQGLEFLIYFQGNSAPDKSGLPSDRFSAERTGGSVSTLTIQRTQQEDSAVYLCASKEAGVETQYFGPGTRLLVL.

This clonotype has ten or more counts. This rearrangement joins TRBV28 to TRBJ2-7; 8 nucleotides line up with TRBD2. V lost 8 bases to trimming and J lost 0 bases; unmatched junction nucleotides: 12. Germline CDR1 and CDR2: MDHEN and SYDVKM. The CDR3 loop spans 16 amino acids. The CDR3 DNA is TGTGCCAGCGTTGGAGTCGCGAGCGGGAGCTCCTACGAGCAGTACTTC. Translation gives CASVGVASGSSYEQYF.

This clonotype was seen repeatedly, ten times or more. This chain links TRBV6-2 or TRBV6-3 with TRBJ2-5, with 7 bases identical to TRBD2. The J segment lost 4 bases and the V segment lost 3 bases, leaving 5 bases of the junction unmatched. The CDR3 has 14 amino acids. The germline V gene has CDR1 MNHEY and CDR2 SVGEGT. As DNA, the CDR3 is TGTGCCAGCAGTTATGTTGGCGGGAGAGAGACCCAGTACTTC. Translated, it gives CASSYVGGRETQYF.

This clonotype appeared many times. The chain uses TRBV5-1 and TRBJ1-2, with 7 bases that match TRBD1. V dropped 4 bases and J dropped 4; count of bases not matched to a gene: 7. Germline V gives CDR1 SGHRS, CDR2 YFSETQ. The CDR3 runs 14 residues. The CDR3, as DNA: TGCGCCAGCAGCCCTGGACAGGCCTCCTATGGCTACACCTTC. It is translated as CASSPGQASYGYTF. The whole variable domain, remainder taken from reference TRBV5-1 and TRBJ1-2, is KAGVTQTPRYLIKTRGQQVTLSCSPISGHRSVSWYQQTPGQGLQFLFEYFSETQRNKGNFPGRFSGRQFSNSRSEMNVSTLELGDSALYLCASSPGQASYGYTFGSGTRLTVV.

This clonotype was found many times. The chain joins TRBV7-2 to TRBJ2-6; weak D call: TRBD2 (7 bases). V was trimmed by 6 bases and J by 0 bases, leaving 18 bases between them. CDR1 and CDR2 from the germline V gene are SGHTA and FQGNSA. This CDR3 has 18 residues. The CDR3 is CASRSYREGTSGANVLTF. The CDR3 DNA reads as TGTGCCAGCAGGAGTTACAGGGAGGGGACCTCTGGGGCCAACGTCCTGACTTTC.

The chain uses TRBV6-1 and TRBJ1-6; 7 bases agree with TRBD1. The CDR3 has 13 residues. V dropped 5 bases and J dropped 10; count of bases not matched to a gene: 5. Germline lookup yields CDR1 MNHNS and CDR2 SASEGT. As DNA, the CDR3 is TGTGCCAGCAGTCGAGACAGGGACTCACCCCTCCACTTT. It translates to CASSRDRDSPLHF.

The CDR3 DNA reads as TGTGCCAGCAGTGATGGGTCAGGGGCCTCCTACGAGCAGTACTTC. This translates into CASSDGSGASYEQYF. The chain employs TRBV6-1 and TRBJ2-7; TRBD1 is a possible D gene (6 bases). This CDR3 region has 15 residues. Trimming removed 3 bases at V and 0 bases at J, with 12 bases between. CDR1 MNHNS and CDR2 SASEGT come from the germline V gene.